What follows are 12 T cell receptor beta chains derived from one specimen sequenced in a study of T cells in Graves' hyperthyroidism and ophthalmopathy. Amplification of TCR beta CDR3 regions used RNA as the template. When the TCR CDR3 underwent first-round RT-PCR, the HTBI primer set was used. TCRdb redid the calling of the multiplex PCR reads with MiXCR, one entry per CDR3 protein. The sample lists over 300,000 distinct CDR3 sequences; about 15% were seen once. The sample taken for sequencing was blood. The receptors here all came from a woman aged 60-70 years with Graves' hyperthyroidism.

This clonotype was observed at least ten times. The rearrangement links TRBV3-1 to TRBJ2-7, with D tentatively TRBD1 (6 bases). Between the trimmed V and J ends, which lost 3 bases and 7 bases, there was a span of 16 bases. Germline-derived CDR1 and CDR2 are LGHDT and YNNKEL (reference sequence). The CDR3 has 14 residues. The CDR3 reads CASSHRDMTGEQYF. In DNA form, the CDR3 reads TGTGCCAGCAGCCACCGGGACATGACGGGGGAGCAGTACTTC.

The CDR3, as DNA: TGTGCCAGCAGTGGGGAATGGCCCAGGGCCGGGGAGCTGTTTTTT. It encodes CASSGEWPRAGELFF. The V and J genes are TRBV2 and TRBJ2-2, with a tentative D call TRBD1 (5 bases). Germline CDR1 and CDR2: SNHLY and FYNNEI. Between the trimmed V and J ends, which lost 4 bases and 6 bases, there was a span of 15 bases. The CDR3 has 15 amino acids.

There are many counts of this clonotype. This chain links TRBV7-8 with TRBJ1-6; TRBD1 might be the D (5 bases). V lost 4 bases, J lost 6 bases, and 19 bases lay in between. The CDR3 extends over 17 amino acids. Germline V gene lookup returns CDR1 SGHVS and CDR2 FQNEAQ. The CDR3 protein is CASSSRWGRIINSPLHF. DNA for the CDR3: TGTGCCAGCAGCTCCCGCTGGGGGAGGATTATTAATTCACCCCTCCACTTT.

This clonotype was seen ten or more times. V and J are TRBV6-6 and TRBJ2-1; a possible D gene is TRBD1 (5 bases). V lost 2 bases and J 0 bases, leaving 8 bases between the germline ends. The CDR3 has 15 residues. In germline, CDR1 is MNHNY, CDR2 SVGAGI (reference sequence). In DNA form, the CDR3 reads TGTGCCAGCAGTTACAGGGGATTCTCCTACAATGAGCAGTTCTTC. Protein product: CASSYRGFSYNEQFF.

The sample holds many counts of this clonotype. V usage is TRBV12-3 or TRBV12-4 and J usage is TRBJ1-1; D not certain. The CDR3 runs to 14 residues. V lost 4 bases, J lost 0 bases, and 9 bases lay in between. CDR3 sequence: CASSSRTMNTEAFF. The CDR3 DNA reads TGTGCCAGCAGTTCACGGACCATGAACACTGAAGCTTTCTTT.

This clonotype was found a few times. V and J are TRBV5-1 and TRBJ2-1; 9 bases match TRBD1. Germline values: CDR1 SGHRS, CDR2 YFSETQ. The CDR3 extends over 15 amino acids. Trimming at V came to 1 base and at J to 6 bases, leaving 5 bases not matched to a gene. The CDR3 DNA is TGCGCCAGCAGCTTGTGGACAGGGGCGTTCAATGAGCAGTTCTTC. Translating gives CASSLWTGAFNEQFF.

The rearrangement uses TRBV3-1 and TRBJ2-5; D remains ambiguous. This CDR3 spans 17 amino acids. CDR1 is LGHDT and CDR2 is YNNKEL in the germline V gene (reference sequence). Trimming pared 0 bases from V and 0 bases from J, leaving 14 bases between. The CDR3 here is CASSQDLGASYQETQYF. CDR3 DNA sequence: TGTGCCAGCAGCCAAGATTTGGGCGCCTCGTACCAAGAGACCCAGTACTTC.

This clonotype was counted at least ten times. The rearrangement uses TRBV20-1 and TRBJ2-5; D is uncertain. The germline gives CDR1 DFQATT, CDR2 SNEGSKA (reference sequence). CDR3 length: 14 residues. Trimming took 2 bases from V and 0 from J, leaving 10 bases between them. Here the CDR3 DNA reads TGCAGTGCTAGACCCGCTTTGTACCAAGAGACCCAGTACTTC. Translated: CSARPALYQETQYF.

The chain is built from TRBV20-1 and TRBJ1-6; TRBD1 matches 7 bases. CDR3 length: 13 amino acids. The germline CDR1 and CDR2 sequences are DFQATT and SNEGSKA (reference sequence). The ends lost 5 bases at V and 10 bases at J; junction bases unmatched: 8. The CDR3: CSARQGQRSPLHF. The CDR3 bases are TGCAGTGCTCGACAGGGCCAACGGTCACCCCTCCACTTT.

This chain joins TRBV15 and TRBJ2-7; 8 positions agree with TRBD1. CDR3 length: 15 residues. Germline-derived CDR1 and CDR2 are LNHNV and YYDKDF (reference sequence). The V gene end was trimmed by 0 bases and the J gene end by 1 base; junction bases not matched to a gene: 2. The CDR3 spells CATSRDRTGSYEQYF. The DNA of the CDR3 is TGTGCCACCAGCAGAGATAGGACAGGGTCCTACGAGCAGTACTTC.

The sample holds many counts of this clonotype. This chain uses TRBV7-2 with TRBJ2-3, with TRBD2 as a possible D gene (5 bases). CDR3 length: 15 amino acids. The V and J ends lost 4 bases and 6 bases respectively, with 17 bases between them. Germline assignment: CDR1 SGHTA and CDR2 FQGNSA. The CDR3 DNA reads TGTGCCAGCAGCTCGGCTAGCCGCATTAGGGATACGCAGTATTTT. Its translation is CASSSASRIRDTQYF.

This clonotype was seen many times. The chain couples TRBV27 to TRBJ1-5; maybe TRBD1 (6 bases). Germline CDR1 is MNHEY and CDR2 is SMNVEV (reference sequence). The CDR3 runs to 14 residues. V was trimmed by 6 bases and J by 6 bases, leaving 15 bases between them. The CDR3 protein is CASSWSGVGQPQHF. CDR3 coding DNA: TGTGCCAGCAGCTGGTCAGGGGTAGGTCAGCCCCAGCATTTT.